This record looks at one T cell receptor beta chain sequence and its context. The RNA input was about 0.45 to 1 ug, and it was reverse transcribed with random hexamers. TCRdb re-derived calls from the immunoSEQ multiplex PCR reads in MiXCR, one entry per CDR3 protein. This sample has about 200,000 distinct CDR3 sequences, with 95% found just once. This entry comes from a study of CD8 T cells in Susac syndrome. Germline V lookup: CDR1 DFQATT, CDR2 SNEGSKA (reference sequence). After removal of 5 bases from V and 3 bases from J, the junction contained 10 bases not matched to a gene. This CDR3 is 16 amino acids long.

This TCR derives from a human donor in good health. Sequences were obtained from CD4+ T cells from PBMCs. The chain combines TRBV20-1 with TRBJ2-1, with 10 bases lining up with TRBD2. In nucleotides, the CDR3 is TGCAGTGCTTCCTCCCAACTAGCGGGGCGCTACAATGAGCAGTTCTTC. Translated, it gives CSASSQLAGRYNEQFF.